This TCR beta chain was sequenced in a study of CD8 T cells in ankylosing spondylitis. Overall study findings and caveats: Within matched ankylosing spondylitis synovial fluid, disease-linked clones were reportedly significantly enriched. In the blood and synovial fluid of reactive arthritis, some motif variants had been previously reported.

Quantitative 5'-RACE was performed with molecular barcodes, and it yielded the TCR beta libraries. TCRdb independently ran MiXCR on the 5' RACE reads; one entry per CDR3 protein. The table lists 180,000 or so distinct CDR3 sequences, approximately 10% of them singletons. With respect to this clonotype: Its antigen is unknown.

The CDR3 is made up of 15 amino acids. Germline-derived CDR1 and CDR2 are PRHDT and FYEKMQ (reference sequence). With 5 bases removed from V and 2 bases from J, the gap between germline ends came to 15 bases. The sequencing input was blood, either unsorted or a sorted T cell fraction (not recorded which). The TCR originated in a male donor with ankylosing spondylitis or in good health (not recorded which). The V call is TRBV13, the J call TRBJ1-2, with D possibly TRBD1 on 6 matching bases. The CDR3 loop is CASSLTGRGNYGYTF. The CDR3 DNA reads TGTGCCAGCAGCCTCACAGGGCGGGGGAACTATGGCTACACCTTC. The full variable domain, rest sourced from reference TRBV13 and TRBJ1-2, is AAGVIQSPRHLIKEKRETATLKCYPIPRHDTVYWYQQGPGQDPQFLISFYEKMQSDKGSIPDRFSAQQFSDYHSELNMSSLELGDSALYFCASSLTGRGNYGYTFGSGTRLTVV.